This TCR beta chain came from a study of T cell repertoires in aging, cancer and after chemotherapy. Study information: Patients with glioblastoma brain tumors were sampled before and after temozolomide-based therapy.

This CDR3 contains 16 residues. Germline V lookup: CDR1 LNHNV, CDR2 YYDKDF (reference sequence). Trimming pared 0 bases from V and 9 bases from J, leaving 21 bases between. TRB rearrangements spanning V, D and J were amplified using mixed TRB-A/B primers. TCRdb used MiXCR to reprocess the multiplex PCR reads, holding one entry per CDR3 protein. Among approximately 2,300 distinct CDR3 sequences, around two thirds were seen once, and the ten largest hold approximately 26%. Regarding the study as a whole: Median generation probability rose over the chemotherapy interval in each cancer cohort, suggesting rebound thymic output.

This clonotype came up a few times. Its target is unknown. TCR beta rearrangements were amplified from peripheral blood genomic DNA. The source material was blood. This TCR derives from a human donor with a solid tumor. The chain recombines TRBV15 with TRBJ2-7, with unresolved D. The CDR3 nucleotides are TGTGCCACCAGCAGAGATGGGCTCCTGGGCCTGGGTGGGCAGTACTTC. As protein: CATSRDGLLGLGGQYF.